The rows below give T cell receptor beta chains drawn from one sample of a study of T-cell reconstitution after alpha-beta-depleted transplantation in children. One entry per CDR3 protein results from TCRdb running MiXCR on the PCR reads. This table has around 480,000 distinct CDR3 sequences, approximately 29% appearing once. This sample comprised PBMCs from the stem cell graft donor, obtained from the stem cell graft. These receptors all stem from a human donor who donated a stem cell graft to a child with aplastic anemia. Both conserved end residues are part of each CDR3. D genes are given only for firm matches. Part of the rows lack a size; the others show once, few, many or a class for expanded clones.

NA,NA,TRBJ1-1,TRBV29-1,TGCAGCGTTCAAGGGGGTTCTACTGAAGCTTTCTTT,CSVQGGSTEAFF
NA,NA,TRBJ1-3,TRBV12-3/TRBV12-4,TGTGCCAGCAGGGGCTACTCTGGAAACACCATATATTTT,CASRGYSGNTIYF
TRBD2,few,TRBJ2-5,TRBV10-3,TGTGCCGTCGGACTAGCGGGAGGGTCCCAAGAGACCCAGTACTTC,CAVGLAGGSQETQYF
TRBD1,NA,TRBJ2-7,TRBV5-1,TGCGCCAGCAGCGCCGGGACAGGAACATACGAGCAGTACTTC,CASSAGTGTYEQYF
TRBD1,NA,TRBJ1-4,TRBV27,TGTGCCAGCAGTTTGGGGACCTTACAGGGGATGAATGAAAAACTGTTTTTT,CASSLGTLQGMNEKLFF
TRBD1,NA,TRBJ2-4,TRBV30,TGTGCCTGGAGTGTACAGGGGACAGGGATTCCCAAAAACAGTCAGTACTTC,CAWSVQGTGIPKNSQYF
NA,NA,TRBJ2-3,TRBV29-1,TGCAGCGTTGAAGGGCCACGAGAGTACACAGATACGCAGTATTTT,CSVEGPREYTDTQYF
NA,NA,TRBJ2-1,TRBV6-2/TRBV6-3,TGTGCCAGCAGTTACTCCCCAGCGGGCCCCTCCTACAATGAGCAGTTCTTC,CASSYSPAGPSYNEQFF
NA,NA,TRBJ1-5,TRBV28,TGTGCCACGAAGGATAGCAATCAGCCCCAGCATTTT,CATKDSNQPQHF
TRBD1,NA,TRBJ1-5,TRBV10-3,TGTGCCATCGGACAGGACCCAACACCGAATAATCAGCCCCAGCATTTT,CAIGQDPTPNNQPQHF
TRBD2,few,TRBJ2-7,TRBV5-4,TGTGCCAGCAGCTTATCTAGCGGGATCTACGAGCAGTACTTC,CASSLSSGIYEQYF
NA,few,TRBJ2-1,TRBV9,TGTGCCAGCAGCGGCGGGACGCACAATGAGCAGTTCTTC,CASSGGTHNEQFF
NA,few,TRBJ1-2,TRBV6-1,TGTGCCAGCAGTGAATCAGGGCCCTATGGCTACACCTTC,CASSESGPYGYTF
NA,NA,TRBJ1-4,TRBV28,TGTGCCAGCAGCGATCGAGTTTTTGAAAAACTGTTTTTT,CASSDRVFEKLFF
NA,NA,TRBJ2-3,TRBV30,TGTGCCTGGAGTGCCAGGGGGGGCACAGATACGCAGTATTTT,CAWSARGGTDTQYF
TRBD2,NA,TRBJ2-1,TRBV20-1,TGCAGTGCCAGACTAGCGGGCTACAATGAGCAGTTCTTC,CSARLAGYNEQFF
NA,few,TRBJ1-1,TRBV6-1,TGTGCCAGCAGAAACGGGGGCATTGGGACTGAAGCTTTCTTT,CASRNGGIGTEAFF
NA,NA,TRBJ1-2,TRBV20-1,TGCAGTGCTAGAGATGAGGGGCGTCTGGATGGCTACACCTTC,CSARDEGRLDGYTF
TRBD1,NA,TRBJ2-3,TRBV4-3,TGCGCCAGCAGCCAACAGGGGATGACAGGGGCCACAGATACGCAGTATTTT,CASSQQGMTGATDTQYF
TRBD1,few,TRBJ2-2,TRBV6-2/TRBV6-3,TGTGCCAGCAGGGGACAGGGGTATATGTTTGCGGAGCTGTTTTTT,CASRGQGYMFAELFF
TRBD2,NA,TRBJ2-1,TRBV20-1,TGCAGTGCTAGAGATCTTCTAGCGGGAGTCTACAATGAGCAGTTCTTC,CSARDLLAGVYNEQFF
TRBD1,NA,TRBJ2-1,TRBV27,TGTGCCAGCAGTTTCCGACACAGGGGCAATGAGCAGTTCTTC,CASSFRHRGNEQFF
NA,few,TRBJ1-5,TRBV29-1,TGCAGCGTTGCTTTCCGACAGAACCAGCCCCAGCATTTT,CSVAFRQNQPQHF
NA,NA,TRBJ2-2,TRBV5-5,TGTGCCAGCAGCTTGAACTGGGGGCGGGACACCGGGGAGCTGTTTTTT,CASSLNWGRDTGELFF
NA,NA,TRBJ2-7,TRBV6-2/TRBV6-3,TGTGCCAGCTCCAGCGGATACTCCTACGAGCAGTACTTC,CASSSGYSYEQYF
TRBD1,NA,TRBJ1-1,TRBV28,TGTGCCAGCAGTCTTCCGACAGGGCGGATCGCTGAAGCTTTCTTT,CASSLPTGRIAEAFF
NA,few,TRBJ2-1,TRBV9,TGTGCCAGCAGCGGGGGGGCGGCCGGACTTATCAATGAGCAGTTCTTC,CASSGGAAGLINEQFF
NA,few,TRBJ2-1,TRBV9,TGTGCCAGCAGCGACCACGGAAACTCCTACAATGAGCAGTTCTTC,CASSDHGNSYNEQFF
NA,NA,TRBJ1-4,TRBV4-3,TGCGCCAGCAGCCAAGGCCCAGGCCCAACTAATGAAAAACTGTTTTTT,CASSQGPGPTNEKLFF